The present entry profiles one TCR beta chain with its context. Assay: immunoSEQ multiplex PCR; the TCRdb copy retains only in-frame clones and omits some. This table holds more than 350,000 clones, roughly nine tenths found once. Deletions cut 5 bases from V and 3 bases from J, with 11 bases between. Germline CDR1 is SGHRS and CDR2 is YFSETQ. The CDR3 has 14 residues. The data belong to a study of blood T cell repertoires in COVID-19. Recovered status in Cohort 3 required two negative PCRs, clearance, or symptom resolution. The V and J genes are TRBV5-1 and TRBJ2-2, with D maybe TRBD1 (6 bases). The sequenced sample was PBMCs or T cells enriched from blood (not recorded which). The receptor's source is a man between 18 and 29 years old who had recovered from COVID-19. The CDR3 is CASSTNRDTGELFF. In nucleotides, the CDR3 is TGCGCCAGCAGTACAAACAGGGACACCGGGGAGCTGTTTTTT.